A single TCR beta chain is shown here with its context. Its antigen is still unknown. V lost 0 bases and J 1 base, leaving 14 bases between the germline ends. Germline CDR1 and CDR2: LNHNV and YYDKDF (reference sequence). CDR3 length equals 17 residues. The data originate from a study of cytomegalovirus exposure and HLA in healthy donors. The study's findings and limits: The study had only CMV serostatus as immune exposure information. Roughly even sequencing depth across donors was the assumption behind the presence/absence analyses. Most observed TCR sequences were rare, whereas some public TCRs were detected in many donors.

Primers: 60 Vbeta forward and 13 Jbeta reverse. The data were produced by immunoSEQ multiplex PCR, yet TCRdb's version contains in-frame clones alone and is incomplete. Of around 170,000 clones in the sample, roughly 80% were seen once. This clonotype was obtained from a man aged 50 or older in good health and CMV-seronegative. The specimen was PBMCs. V gene TRBV15 combines with J gene TRBJ2-3; possibly TRBD2 for D (6 bases). CDR3 coding DNA: TGTGCCACCAGCAGAGATCTCGGGGGACGGGGCACAGATACGCAGTATTTT. Protein product: CATSRDLGGRGTDTQYF. Full variable domain (remainder filled in from reference TRBV15 and TRBJ2-3): DAMVIQNPRYQVTQFGKPVTLSCSQTLNHNVMYWYQQKSSQAPKLLFHYYDKDFNNEADTPDNFQSRRPNTSFCFLDIRSPGLGDTAMYLCATSRDLGGRGTDTQYFGPGTRLTVL.